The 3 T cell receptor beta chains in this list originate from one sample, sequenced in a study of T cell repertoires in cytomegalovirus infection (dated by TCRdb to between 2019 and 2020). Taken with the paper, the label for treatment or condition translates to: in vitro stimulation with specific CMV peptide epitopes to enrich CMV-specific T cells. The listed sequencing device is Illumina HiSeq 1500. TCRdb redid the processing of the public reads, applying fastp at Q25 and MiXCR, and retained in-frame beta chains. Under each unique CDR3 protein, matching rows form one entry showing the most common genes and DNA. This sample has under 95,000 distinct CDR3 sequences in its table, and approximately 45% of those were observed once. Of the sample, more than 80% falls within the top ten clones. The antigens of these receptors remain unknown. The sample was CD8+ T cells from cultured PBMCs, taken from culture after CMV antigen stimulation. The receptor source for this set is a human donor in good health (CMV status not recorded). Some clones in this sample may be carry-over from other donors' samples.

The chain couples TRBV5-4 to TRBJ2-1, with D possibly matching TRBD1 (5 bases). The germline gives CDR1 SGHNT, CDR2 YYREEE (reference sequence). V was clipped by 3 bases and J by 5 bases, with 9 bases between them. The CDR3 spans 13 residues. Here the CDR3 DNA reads TGTGCCAGCAGCTCCCCGACAGACAATGAGCAGTTCTTC. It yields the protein CASSSPTDNEQFF.

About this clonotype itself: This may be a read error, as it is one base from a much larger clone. The CDR3 loop is CASSLEAEDEKLFF. Written as DNA, the CDR3 is TGTGCCAGCAGCTTAGAAGCGGAGGATGAAAAACTGTTTTTT. V and J are TRBV7-2 and TRBJ1-4; no firm D call. Trimming removed 1 base at V and 6 bases at J, with 9 bases between. This CDR3 comprises 14 residues. CDR1 SGHTA and CDR2 FQGNSA come from the germline V gene.

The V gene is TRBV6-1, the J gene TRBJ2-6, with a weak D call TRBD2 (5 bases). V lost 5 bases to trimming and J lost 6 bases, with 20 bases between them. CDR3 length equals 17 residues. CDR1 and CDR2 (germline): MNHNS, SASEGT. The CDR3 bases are TGTGCCAGCAGTACCCCCAAAGGAGGACTGCTGGCCAACGTCCTGACTTTC. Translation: CASSTPKGGLLANVLTF.